A selection of T cell receptor beta chains follows, all from one sample in a study of cytomegalovirus exposure and HLA in healthy donors. Assay used: immunoSEQ multiplex PCR; TCRdb lists only in-frame clones, some missing. This table holds fewer than 200,000 clones, roughly 85% found once. The sequencing input was PBMCs. The receptor set was obtained from a woman between 40 and 55 years old in good health and CMV-seronegative. The CDR3 runs from the conserved cysteine through the conserved F or W. D genes are given only for firm matches. The size field is filled for only some rows; it gives once, few, many or a size class.

v_gene	abundance	j_gene	d_gene	CDR3aa	CDR3nt
TRBV19	few	TRBJ1-1	.	CASSVMGGITEAFF	TGTGCCAGTAGTGTCATGGGGGGGATCACTGAAGCTTTCTTT
TRBV7-6	once	TRBJ2-3	TRBD2	CASSLPSGGDTQYF	TGTGCCAGCAGCTTACCTAGCGGGGGCGATACGCAGTATTTT
TRBV5-1	.	TRBJ2-1	TRBD2	CASSSRLAGVTSLGGNEQFF	TGCGCCAGCAGCTCCCGACTAGCGGGGGTTACCTCATTGGGGGGCAATGAGCAGTTCTTC
TRBV5-1	.	TRBJ1-1	.	CASSFTGLNTEAFF	TGCGCCAGCAGCTTTACAGGGCTGAACACTGAAGCTTTCTTT
TRBV6-5	.	TRBJ2-3	.	CASTPAGNTDTQYF	TGTGCCAGCACCCCTGCGGGAAACACAGATACGCAGTATTTT
TRBV28	.	TRBJ2-1	.	CASSLRDSSYNEQFF	TGTGCCAGCAGTTTACGGGACTCCTCCTACAATGAGCAGTTCTTC
TRBV19	.	TRBJ1-5	TRBD1	CASSTRQGNQPQHF	TGTGCCAGTAGTACCCGACAGGGGAATCAGCCCCAGCATTTT
TRBV7-2	.	TRBJ2-7	.	CASSFRLGGEQYF	TGTGCCAGCAGCTTCCGACTAGGAGGCGAGCAGTACTTC
TRBV28	.	TRBJ1-2	.	CASSLLVSDGYTF	TGTGCCAGCAGTTTACTAGTGTCCGATGGCTACACCTTC
TRBV28	.	TRBJ1-1	.	CASSLLLGQREAFF	TGTGCCAGCAGTTTATTGCTCGGACAGAGAGAAGCTTTCTTT
TRBV5-1	.	TRBJ2-7	TRBD1	CASSLGTGSGQYF	TGCGCCAGCAGCTTAGGGACAGGGTCCGGGCAGTACTTC
TRBV2	.	TRBJ1-1	.	CASSNAAAEAFF	TGTGCCAGCAGTAATGCGGCGGCAGAAGCTTTCTTT
TRBV9	.	TRBJ2-5	TRBD2	CASSVGGGAYETQYF	TGTGCCAGCAGCGTAGGCGGGGGGGCGTATGAGACCCAGTACTTC
TRBV13	.	TRBJ2-1	TRBD2	CASSHLAGDYNEQFF	TGTGCCAGCAGTCATCTAGCGGGGGACTACAATGAGCAGTTCTTC
TRBV9	.	TRBJ2-7	TRBD1	CASSIHWQGDYEQYF	TGTGCCAGCAGCATTCACTGGCAGGGGGACTACGAGCAGTACTTC
TRBV6-6	.	TRBJ2-1	.	CASSPYNEQFF	TGTGCCAGCAGCCCGTACAATGAGCAGTTCTTC
TRBV7-9	.	TRBJ1-4	.	CSSSLEGTGGEKLFF	TGTTCCAGCAGCTTAGAAGGCACGGGGGGTGAAAAACTGTTTTTT
TRBV6-6	.	TRBJ2-3	.	CASSYWSGSSPDTQYF	TGTGCCAGCAGTTATTGGTCAGGGTCCTCCCCAGATACGCAGTATTTT
TRBV28	.	TRBJ2-7	TRBD1	CASRDGQGAGYEQYF	TGTGCCAGCAGAGACGGACAGGGGGCAGGCTACGAGCAGTACTTC
TRBV7-2	.	TRBJ2-2	.	CASSFVQVKDGELFF	TGTGCCAGCAGCTTTGTTCAGGTGAAAGATGGGGAGCTGTTTTTT
TRBV6-6	few	TRBJ1-2	TRBD1	CATGTGSYGYTF	TGTGCCACCGGGACAGGGTCCTATGGCTACACCTTC
TRBV7-2	.	TRBJ1-2	TRBD1	CASSLMAGGDYGYTF	TGTGCCAGCAGCTTAATGGCAGGGGGCGATTATGGCTACACCTTC
TRBV27	.	TRBJ2-7	TRBD1	CASNTRDRLTYEQYF	TGTGCCAGCAATACTAGGGACAGGCTTACCTACGAGCAGTACTTC
TRBV30	few	TRBJ1-1	.	CAWIEGVEAFF	TGTGCCTGGATCGAAGGGGTAGAAGCTTTCTTT
TRBV28	.	TRBJ2-7	.	CASSLSRDRASYEQYF	TGTGCCAGCAGTCTTTCCCGAGACAGAGCCTCCTACGAGCAGTACTTC
TRBV7-2	.	TRBJ2-7	.	CASSPRHLTYEQYF	TGTGCCAGCAGCCCGAGACATCTTACCTACGAGCAGTACTTC
TRBV9	.	TRBJ2-3	.	CASSVALTEGTDTQYF	TGTGCCAGCAGCGTAGCTCTGACTGAGGGTACAGATACGCAGTATTTT
TRBV4-2	.	TRBJ1-5	TRBD1	CASSQDGTASNQPQHF	TGTGCCAGCAGCCAAGATGGGACAGCTAGCAATCAGCCCCAGCATTTT
TRBV6-1	few	TRBJ1-2	TRBD1	CASGQGSHSNYGYTF	TGTGCCAGCGGACAGGGGAGTCACTCTAACTATGGCTACACCTTC